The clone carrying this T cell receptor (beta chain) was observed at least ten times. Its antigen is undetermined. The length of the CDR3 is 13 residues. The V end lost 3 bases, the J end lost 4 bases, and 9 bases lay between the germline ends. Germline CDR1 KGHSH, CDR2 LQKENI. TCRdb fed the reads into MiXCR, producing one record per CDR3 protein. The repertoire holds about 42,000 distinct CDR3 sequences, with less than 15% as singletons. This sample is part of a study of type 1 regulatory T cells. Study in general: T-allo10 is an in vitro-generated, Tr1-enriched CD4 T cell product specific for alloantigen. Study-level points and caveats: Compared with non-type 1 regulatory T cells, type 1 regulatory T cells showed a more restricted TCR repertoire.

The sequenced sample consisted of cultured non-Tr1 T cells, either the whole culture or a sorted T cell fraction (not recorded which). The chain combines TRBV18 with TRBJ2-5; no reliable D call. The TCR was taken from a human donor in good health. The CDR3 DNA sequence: TGTGCCAGCTCACCGAATTTAGGAGAGACCCAGTACTTC. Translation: CASSPNLGETQYF. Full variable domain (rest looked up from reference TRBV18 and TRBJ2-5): NAGVMQNPRHLVRRRGQEARLRCSPMKGHSHVYWYRQLPEEGLKFMVYLQKENIIDESGMPKERFSAEFPKEGPSILRIQQVVRGDSAAYFCASSPNLGETQYFGPGTRLLVL.